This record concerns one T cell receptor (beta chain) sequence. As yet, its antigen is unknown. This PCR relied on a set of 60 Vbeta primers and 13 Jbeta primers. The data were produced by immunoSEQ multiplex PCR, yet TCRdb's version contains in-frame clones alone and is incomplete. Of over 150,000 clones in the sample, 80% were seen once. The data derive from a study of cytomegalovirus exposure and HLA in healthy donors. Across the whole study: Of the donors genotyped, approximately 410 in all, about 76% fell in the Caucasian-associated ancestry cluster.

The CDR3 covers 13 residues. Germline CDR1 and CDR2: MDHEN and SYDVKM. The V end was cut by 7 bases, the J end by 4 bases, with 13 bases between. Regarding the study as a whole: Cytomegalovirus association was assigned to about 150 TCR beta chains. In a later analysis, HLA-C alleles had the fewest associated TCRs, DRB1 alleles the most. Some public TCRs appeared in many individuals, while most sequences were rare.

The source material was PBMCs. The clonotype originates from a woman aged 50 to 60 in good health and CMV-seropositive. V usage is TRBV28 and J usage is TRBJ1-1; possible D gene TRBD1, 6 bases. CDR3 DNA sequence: TGTGCCAGCACTTCAGGGGTGCCCACTGAAGCTTTCTTT. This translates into CASTSGVPTEAFF.